This T cell receptor (beta chain) stems from a study of T cell responses to AZD1222 COVID-19 vaccine. Profiled with immunoSEQ multiplex PCR; TCRdb holds only in-frame clones, not every one. The sample consists of 150,000 to 200,000 clones, 88% of them appearing once. CDR3 size: 16 residues. The V gene's germline CDR1 is SGHVS and CDR2 FQNEAQ. Trimming stripped 10 bases from V and 0 bases from J, with 16 bases between. The source of this sequence is an adult who received the AZD1222 COVID-19 vaccine. The chain couples TRBV7-8 to TRBJ2-6, with a weak D call TRBD2 (5 bases). Sequenced here: peripheral blood, sampled 28 days after the second AZD1222 dose. In DNA form, the CDR3 reads TGTGCCATCGATCGGGGATACAGCTCTGGGGCCAACGTCCTGACTTTC. The encoded protein is CAIDRGYSSGANVLTF.